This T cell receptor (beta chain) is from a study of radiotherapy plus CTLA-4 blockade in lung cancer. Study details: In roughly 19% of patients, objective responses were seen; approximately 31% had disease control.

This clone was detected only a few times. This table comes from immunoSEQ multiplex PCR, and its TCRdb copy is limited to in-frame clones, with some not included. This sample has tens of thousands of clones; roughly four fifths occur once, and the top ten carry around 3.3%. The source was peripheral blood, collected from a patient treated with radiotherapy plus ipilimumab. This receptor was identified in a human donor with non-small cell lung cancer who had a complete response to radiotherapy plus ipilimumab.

DNA of the CDR3: TGTGCCATCAGCGACACCTCGAACACTGAAGCTTTCTTT. It is translated as CAISDTSNTEAFF. The V and J genes are TRBV10-3 and TRBJ1-1, with D unresolved. The germline CDR1 and CDR2 sequences are ENHRY and SYGVKD. This CDR3 spans 13 amino acids. V lost 6 bases and J lost 1, with 9 bases in between.